The following is a T cell receptor (beta chain) sequence with its context. Its cognate antigen is unknown. These data come from a study of cytomegalovirus exposure and HLA in healthy donors. Study-level findings and limits: An apparent linkage of common viral pathogens to several of the most significant clusters emerged in a later analysis. Apparent HLA restriction characterized most CMV-associated TCR beta chains in a later analysis. Later analysis associated a missense DCLRE1C variant with TCR beta V- and J-gene trimming.

The PCR made use of 60 Vbeta and 13 Jbeta primers. Assay: immunoSEQ multiplex PCR; the TCRdb copy retains only in-frame clones and omits some. The data contain around 85,000 clones, roughly 80% of them singletons. This receptor was obtained from a man aged 50-60 years in good health and CMV-seropositive. The specimen was PBMCs.

CDR3 bases: TGCGCCAGCAGCTTGAATGGCGGATATAGCAATCAGCCCCAGCATTTT. Encoded protein: CASSLNGGYSNQPQHF. This chain connects TRBV5-1 to TRBJ1-5; no reliable D call. V was pared by 1 base and J by 0 bases, with 11 bases between. The germline gives CDR1 SGHRS, CDR2 YFSETQ. There are 16 residues in the CDR3.